These T cell receptor beta chains were read from a single sample in a study of shared clonotypes between healthy human individuals. TCRdb's table, derived via immunoSEQ multiplex PCR, lists solely in-frame clones and lacks some. The repertoire holds about 2.2 million clones, with roughly 91% as singletons. The sequencing input was naive CD8+ T cells from PBMCs. These receptors were taken from a man between 18 and 35 years old in good health. Some clones in this sample may be carry-over from other donors' samples. CDR3s include the opening cysteine and the closing phenylalanine or tryptophan. A D gene is named only where the DNA matches it firmly. Size is stated for part of the rows, as once, few or many counts, or as a class when the clone is expanded.

v_call	d_call	j_call	clone_size	cdr3_nt	cdr3_aa
TRBV28	NA	TRBJ1-1	NA	TGTGCCAGCACCTCTTTATCCGACCTACCCGCTGAAGCTTTCTTT	CASTSLSDLPAEAFF
TRBV4-3	NA	TRBJ2-6	NA	TGCGCCAGCAGCCCAACCAACTCTGGGGCCAACGTCCTGACTTTC	CASSPTNSGANVLTF
TRBV5-4	NA	TRBJ2-7	NA	TGTGCCAGCAGCACCCGACTGGGCGGGAACGAGCAGTACTTC	CASSTRLGGNEQYF
TRBV28	NA	TRBJ2-1	NA	TGTGCCAGCAGTCCTCGGACAGAAGGCCACAATGAGCAGTTCTTC	CASSPRTEGHNEQFF
TRBV7-9	NA	TRBJ2-7	once	TGTGCCAGCAGCTTAGGTTTGGGGTACGAGCAGTACTTC	CASSLGLGYEQYF
TRBV21-1	NA	TRBJ2-5	NA	TGTGCCAGCAGCTCGGATGCAAACAACCAAGAGACCCAGTACTTC	CASSSDANNQETQYF
TRBV11-2	TRBD1	TRBJ2-5	NA	TGTGCCAGCAGCTTAGTTCAGTTTGGGGCAGGGGGTAGAGAGACCCAGTACTTC	CASSLVQFGAGGRETQYF
TRBV11-2	NA	TRBJ1-4	NA	TGTGCCAGCAGCCCAGTTGCAACTAATGAAAAACTGTTTTTT	CASSPVATNEKLFF
TRBV7-9	NA	TRBJ2-7	NA	TGTGCCAGCAGCTTAGTTCACGAGCAGTACTTC	CASSLVHEQYF
TRBV5-6	NA	TRBJ2-1	NA	TGTGCCAGCAGCTTGGCCGAGGCCTACAATGAGCAGTTCTTC	CASSLAEAYNEQFF
TRBV2	NA	TRBJ1-1	NA	TGTGCCATCACCGCGGGGCGCTCGGGCACTGAAGCTTTCTTT	CAITAGRSGTEAFF
TRBV7-9	TRBD1	TRBJ2-5	NA	TGTGCCAGCAGCCCACGTAAACACAGGGGGCCTGAAGAGACCCAGTACTTC	CASSPRKHRGPEETQYF
TRBV27	NA	TRBJ2-1	once	TGTGCCAGCGGTATTATGTTGGGGGAGCAGTTCTTC	CASGIMLGEQFF
TRBV10-3	TRBD1	TRBJ1-1	NA	TGTGCCATCAGTGGCAACCCCGACAGGGGAGCTCATACGAGTGAAGCTTTCTTT	CAISGNPDRGAHTSEAFF
TRBV27	TRBD2	TRBJ2-7	NA	TGTGCCAGCAGCCCAAGAAGCGGGGCCTACGAGCAGTACTTC	CASSPRSGAYEQYF
TRBV9	NA	TRBJ2-7	NA	TGTGCCAGCAGCGTAGCTACAGAGGACAGCTCCTACGAGCAGTACTTC	CASSVATEDSSYEQYF
TRBV6-6	NA	TRBJ1-1	NA	TGTGCCGCCGGGGGGGGCGCCACTGAAGCTTTCTTT	CAAGGGATEAFF
TRBV13	NA	TRBJ2-5	NA	TGTGCCAGCAGCCCCCGGGACCGTAGTGAGACCCAGTACTTC	CASSPRDRSETQYF
TRBV9	NA	TRBJ2-3	NA	TGTGCCAGCAGCGTAAGAGGGTACCCAGATACGCAGTATTTT	CASSVRGYPDTQYF
TRBV4-3	NA	TRBJ2-2	NA	TGCGCCAGCAGCTCTACAGCGAACACCGGGGAGCTGTTTTTT	CASSSTANTGELFF
TRBV10-1	NA	TRBJ1-2	NA	TGCGCCAGCAGATCCAGAATTAACTATGGCTACACCTTC	CASRSRINYGYTF
TRBV10-3	TRBD2	TRBJ2-1	once	TGTGCCATCAGTGAGTCGTCTAGCGGGTCCTACAATGAGCAGTTCTTC	CAISESSSGSYNEQFF
TRBV14	NA	TRBJ2-2	few	TGTGCCAGCAGCCAAGTATGGGGAGAGGCAGGGCCCGGGGAGCTGTTTTTT	CASSQVWGEAGPGELFF
TRBV7-9	TRBD2	TRBJ2-1	NA	TGTGCCAGCAGCTTAAGCGGGGGGCACAATGAGCAGTTCTTC	CASSLSGGHNEQFF
TRBV28	NA	TRBJ2-2	NA	TGTGCCAGCAGTCGTCTGGGGGGCCGACACACCGGGGAGCTGTTTTTT	CASSRLGGRHTGELFF
TRBV5-1	NA	TRBJ2-2	once	TGCGCCAGCAGCCAGGATCTCGCCGGGGAGCTGTTTTTT	CASSQDLAGELFF
TRBV13	NA	TRBJ2-3	NA	TGTGCCAGCAGCTTGGGTTCGACCACAGATACGCAGTATTTT	CASSLGSTTDTQYF
TRBV11-2	NA	TRBJ2-1	NA	TGTGCCAGCAGCTTATGGCGCGGGAACCACAATGAGCAGTTCTTC	CASSLWRGNHNEQFF
TRBV2	TRBD1	TRBJ2-5	NA	TGTGCCAGCAGTGAGGGTAGGGGGCCGGGAGAGACCCAGTACTTC	CASSEGRGPGETQYF
TRBV13	NA	TRBJ2-1	NA	TGTGCCAGCAGCTCCGAGCGGACTTCCAATGAGCAGTTCTTC	CASSSERTSNEQFF
TRBV7-2	TRBD2	TRBJ2-7	NA	TGTGCCAGCAGCTTAGGGTTGGCGGGAGGGTCCTCCTACGAGCAGTACTTC	CASSLGLAGGSSYEQYF
TRBV28	NA	TRBJ2-2	NA	TGTGCCAGCAGCCGTAAGGCTTGGGGTGATACCGGGGAGCTGTTTTTT	CASSRKAWGDTGELFF
TRBV5-6	TRBD2	TRBJ2-7	NA	TGTGCCAGCAGCTACTCCGGGGGGTATTGGTACGAGCAGTACTTC	CASSYSGGYWYEQYF
TRBV5-6	NA	TRBJ2-4	NA	TGTGCCAGCAGCTTGTGGAGGGTGCAAAACATTCAGTACTTC	CASSLWRVQNIQYF
TRBV27	NA	TRBJ2-2	NA	TGTGCCAGCAGCCGGAGGGGGGCCGGGGAGCTGTTTTTT	CASSRRGAGELFF
TRBV28	NA	TRBJ2-1	NA	TGTGCCAGCAGTTTAGAGGCGGGGTTCTCCTACAATGAGCAGTTCTTC	CASSLEAGFSYNEQFF
TRBV2	NA	TRBJ2-7	NA	TGTGCCAGCAGCGCCCCGACAGACGGGGTAACTTCTACAACCGTCTCCTACGAGCAGTACTTC	CASSAPTDGVTSTTVSYEQYF
TRBV11-2	NA	TRBJ1-5	NA	TGTGCCAGCAGCTTAGATAGCAGGGCCAATCAGCCCCAGCATTTT	CASSLDSRANQPQHF
TRBV29-1	TRBD1	TRBJ2-7	NA	TGCAGCATATGGACAGGGATGTCCTACGAGCAGTACTTC	CSIWTGMSYEQYF
TRBV29-1	TRBD2	TRBJ2-1	NA	TGCAGCGTTGATCTGGGACTAGAGTATTTAGCGCAGTTCTTC	CSVDLGLEYLAQFF
TRBV28	NA	TRBJ1-2	NA	TGTGCCAGCAGACCCGGAGTGGAGTATGGCTACACCTTC	CASRPGVEYGYTF
TRBV28	TRBD2	TRBJ2-2	once	TGTGCCAGCAACTCCGGGACTAGCGACACCGGGGAGCTGTTTTTT	CASNSGTSDTGELFF
TRBV18	NA	TRBJ2-2	NA	TGTGCCAGCTCACCACCTCCAGGGGGGGAGAACACCGGGGAGCTGTTTTTT	CASSPPPGGENTGELFF
TRBV7-2	NA	TRBJ1-1	NA	TGTGCCAGCAGCCCCGCCTTGTACACTGAAGCTTTCTTT	CASSPALYTEAFF
TRBV10-3	TRBD2	TRBJ2-1	NA	TGTGCCATCAGTGAGTCGACTAGCGGGAGGGCCAGAGGAAATGAGCAGTTCTTC	CAISESTSGRARGNEQFF
TRBV4-1	TRBD1	TRBJ1-2	NA	TGCGCCAGCAGCCAACTACAGGGGGCCAACTATGGCTACACCTTC	CASSQLQGANYGYTF
TRBV27	NA	TRBJ2-1	NA	TGTGCCGTCCTTAGCAGGAACAATGAGCAGTTCTTC	CAVLSRNNEQFF
TRBV28	NA	TRBJ2-5	once	TGTGCCGCCACCCTCGGAGCGGATATCCAAGAGACCCAGTACTTC	CAATLGADIQETQYF
TRBV27	TRBD1	TRBJ1-4	once	TGTGCCAGCAGTGGACAGGGGATTCCTAATGAAAAACTGTTTTTT	CASSGQGIPNEKLFF
TRBV29-1	TRBD1	TRBJ2-5	NA	TGCAGCGTCCAGGGGGCTGGGGACCAAGAGACCCAGTACTTC	CSVQGAGDQETQYF
TRBV7-2	NA	TRBJ2-1	NA	TGTGCCAGTACACCCCCCAATGAGCAGTTCTTC	CASTPPNEQFF
TRBV7-3	TRBD2	TRBJ2-7	NA	TGTGCCAGCAGCTCCCGGGCTAGCGGGATACGCGAGCAGTACTTC	CASSSRASGIREQYF
TRBV28	NA	TRBJ2-2	NA	TGTGCCAGCAGCTCCCCAGAAGGAGGTACGAACACCGGGGAGCTGTTTTTT	CASSSPEGGTNTGELFF
TRBV5-6	NA	TRBJ1-5	NA	TGTGCCAGCAGCTTGGGGGTAAATCAGCCCCAGCATTTT	CASSLGVNQPQHF
TRBV27	NA	TRBJ2-6	NA	TGTGCCAGCAGTTCCCGGACAGTTAGCTCTGGGGCCAACGTCCTGACTTTC	CASSSRTVSSGANVLTF
TRBV27	NA	TRBJ2-1	NA	TGTGCCAGCAGTTCCCTAGAGTCCTACAATGAGCAGTTCTTC	CASSSLESYNEQFF
TRBV27	TRBD1	TRBJ2-5	NA	TGTGCCAGCAGCATCGGGACAGGTAGAGCGGAGACCCAGTACTTC	CASSIGTGRAETQYF
TRBV11-2	TRBD2	TRBJ2-5	NA	TGTGCCAGCAGCCTACTAGCGGGAGGGGGAGAGACCCAGTACTTC	CASSLLAGGGETQYF
TRBV5-4	TRBD1	TRBJ2-2	once	TGTGCCAGCAGCTTGGCTTCAGGGGGCGACACCGGGGAGCTGTTTTTT	CASSLASGGDTGELFF